This record looks at one T cell receptor beta chain sequence and its context. Its cognate antigen is unknown. With 6 bases removed from V and 3 bases from J, the gap between germline ends came to 8 bases. Germline V CDR1 and CDR2: ENHRY, SYGVKD. The CDR3 has 12 amino acids. These data are taken from a study of cytomegalovirus exposure and HLA in healthy donors. The study, taken as a whole, reports: Association with HLA alleles at 0.05 false discovery rate was found for 17,000 or so TCR beta sequences in a later analysis. Accurate predictions that matched the HLA-A and HLA-B alleles of most subjects were reportedly made from TCR beta sequences.

Primers included in the PCR were 60 Vbeta and 13 Jbeta primers. TCRdb's copy holds only in-frame clones and misses some; the assay was immunoSEQ multiplex PCR. The sample shows about 160,000 clones, roughly 88% of them seen only once. Healthy people donating bone marrow made up the donors. The source material was PBMCs. This TCR was sampled from a man aged 50 to 59 in good health and CMV-seropositive. This sequence joins TRBV10-3 and TRBJ2-5; D unresolved. The CDR3 bases are TGTGCCATCAGGGGCGACGAAGAGACCCAGTACTTC. Amino acid sequence: CAIRGDEETQYF.